This T cell receptor (beta chain) appears in the sequencing data of a study of blood T cell repertoires in COVID-19. The repertoire was sequenced with immunoSEQ multiplex PCR; TCRdb's copy has only in-frame clones and lacks some. This sample has fewer than 250,000 clones, with around 84% found just once. In germline, CDR1 is SGHAT, CDR2 FQNNGV. The length of the CDR3 is 15 residues. With V trimmed by 5 bases and J by 2 bases, 6 bases remained unmatched. The TCR comes from a man in his 60s with acute or convalescent COVID-19. The specimen was peripheral blood. The rearrangement joins TRBV11-2 to TRBJ2-7, with 10 bases lining up with TRBD1. The CDR3 region has the DNA TGTGCCAGCAGCCTAAATGGACAGGGGGCCTACGAGCAGTACTTC. This encodes CASSLNGQGAYEQYF. The entire variable domain, with the rest obtained from reference TRBV11-2 and TRBJ2-7, is as follows: EAGVAQSPRYKIIEKRQSVAFWCNPISGHATLYWYQQILGQGPKLLIQFQNNGVVDDSQLPKDRFSAERLKGVDSTLKIQPAKLEDSAVYLCASSLNGQGAYEQYFGPGTRLTVT.